The 5 T cell receptor beta chains presented below share a single source sample, sequenced in a study of blood T cells in healthy people across ages. With a J-beta primer mix and a sample-barcoded 5' primer, a second PCR ran about 6 to 11 cycles. TCRdb reprocessed the 5' RACE reads via MiXCR and lists one record per CDR3 protein. The sample includes 1,800,000 or so distinct CDR3 sequences, about 39% seen only once; the top ten take approximately 22%. The specimen was blood. Every receptor here comes from a human donor in good health.

V gene TRBV28 combines with J gene TRBJ1-1; D unresolved. CDR3 length: 15 residues. V was trimmed by 3 bases and J by 0 bases, leaving 11 bases between them. Germline V CDR1 and CDR2: MDHEN, SYDVKM. In DNA form, the CDR3 reads TGTGCCAGCAGTTTTACGGGCAGATTGAACACTGAAGCTTTCTTT. It translates to CASSFTGRLNTEAFF.

This clonotype has a handful of counts. The rearrangement uses TRBV6-5 and TRBJ2-1, with D possibly TRBD2 on 6 matching bases. This CDR3 contains 13 residues. Germline V gives CDR1 MNHEY, CDR2 SVGAGI. In DNA, the CDR3 is TGTACGAGCGGGCGTAGCTCCTACAATGAGCAGTTCTTC. Translated: CTSGRSSYNEQFF.

V usage is TRBV6-2 or TRBV6-3 and J usage is TRBJ2-7, with 9 bases identical to TRBD2. Trimming cost V 3 bases and J 3 bases; bases outside gene matches: 12. CDR1 is MNHEY and CDR2 is SVGEGT in the germline V gene. CDR3 length: 17 amino acids. In DNA form, the CDR3 reads TGTGCCAGCAGTTATAGTCTAGCGGGGTATCGGAGCTACGAGCAGTACTTC. Its protein product is CASSYSLAGYRSYEQYF.

This rearrangement joins TRBV7-2 to TRBJ2-3; D might be TRBD1 or TRBD2, each matching 5 bases. The germline V gene encodes CDR1 SGHTA and CDR2 FQGNSA. The V gene lost 5 bases and the J gene lost 0 bases, with 9 bases spanning the gap. This CDR3 is built from 14 residues. CDR3 in amino acids: CASSRDASTDTQYF. The CDR3 coding sequence is TGTGCCAGCAGCCGGGACGCCAGCACAGATACGCAGTATTTT. Looking up the rest from reference TRBV7-2 and TRBJ2-3 gives the full variable domain: GAGVSQSPSNKVTEKGKDVELRCDPISGHTALYWYRQSLGQGLEFLIYFQGNSAPDKSGLPSDRFSAERTGGSVSTLTIQRTQQEDSAVYLCASSRDASTDTQYFGPGTRLTVL.

The chain uses TRBV10-3 and TRBJ2-4, with D possibly matching TRBD2 (6 bases). The CDR3 sequence is 13 residues long. Germline V gene sequence: CDR1 ENHRY, CDR2 SYGVKD. Trimming cost V 6 bases and J 6 bases, with 12 bases left between them. CDR3 coding DNA: TGTGCCATCAGCCCCCCGGGAGCAAACATTCAGTACTTC. Its translation: CAISPPGANIQYF.